This T cell receptor (beta chain) is from a study of blood T cell repertoires in COVID-19. Study information: T cells, B-cell-depleted T cells, or PBMCs supplied cDNA or gDNA.

The V segment lost 5 bases and the J segment 2 bases; nucleotides outside the gene matches: 5. CDR3 length: 15 residues. Germline V gives CDR1 LGHDT, CDR2 YNNKEL (reference sequence). In the original workflow: Estimation of nucleated cell counts relied on the amplification of reference gene primers. Data came from immunoSEQ multiplex PCR; TCRdb stores just in-frame clones and leaves some out. V, J and clone size are taken as reported in that table, and D and trimming were inferred from the DNA itself. The data hold fewer than 250,000 clones, with over 80% observed a single time. The sample comprised peripheral blood. This receptor was identified in a human donor in a cohort sampled during active COVID-19. This chain uses TRBV3-1 (or the pseudogene TRBV3-2) with TRBJ2-2; TRBD1 matches 7 bases. CDR3 region: CASSVHRGNTGELFF. The CDR3 DNA reads TGTGCCAGCAGCGTCCACAGGGGAAACACCGGGGAGCTGTTTTTT.